The 20 T cell receptor beta chains below were found in one sample sequenced in a study of T cells in Graves' hyperthyroidism and ophthalmopathy. TCR beta CDR3 regions were amplified from RNA transcripts. The TCR CDR3 first-round RT-PCR relied on the HTBI primer set. TCRdb reanalysed the multiplex PCR reads using MiXCR and keeps one entry per CDR3 protein. The sample lists fewer than 110,000 distinct CDR3 sequences, approximately 15% occurring once. Sequencing input: blood. These receptors originate from a woman between 45 and 65 years old with Graves' hyperthyroidism.

Ten or more counts support this clonotype. This may stem from a read error, because a much larger clone lies one nucleotide away. The rearrangement joins TRBV5-4 to TRBJ2-5; TRBD1 might be the D (7 bases). CDR1 is SGHNT and CDR2 is YYREEE in the germline V gene (reference sequence). The CDR3 has 12 residues. V was clipped by 7 bases and J by 9 bases, with 16 bases between them. The CDR3 protein is CASGHVRGAQYF. For the CDR3, the DNA is TGTGCCAGCGGCCACGTCAGGGGGGCCCAGTACTTC.

This clonotype was observed many times. V and J are TRBV28 and TRBJ1-2; D is possibly TRBD1 (5 bases). This CDR3 region has 15 residues. The germline gives CDR1 MDHEN, CDR2 SYDVKM. Trimming removed 3 bases from V and 2 bases from J, with 13 bases in between. The CDR3 DNA is TGTGCCAGCAGTTTCCCCGGGACGGAAAACTATGGCTACACCTTC. Protein product: CASSFPGTENYGYTF.

This clonotype was recorded many times. The V and J genes are TRBV30 and TRBJ1-1; TRBD1 is a possible D gene (6 bases). V lost 0 bases and J lost 3, with 11 bases in between. Germline assignment: CDR1 GTSNPN and CDR2 SVGIG (reference sequence). The length of the CDR3 is 14 residues. CDR3: CAWSVTGAYTEAFF. CDR3 sequence (DNA): TGTGCCTGGAGTGTAACGGGGGCGTACACTGAAGCTTTCTTT. The full variable domain, with the rest looked up from reference TRBV30 and TRBJ1-1, is SQTIHQWPATLVQPVGSPLSLECTVEGTSNPNLYWYRQAAGRGLQLLFYSVGIGQISSEVPQNLSASRPQDRQFILSSKKLLLSDSGFYLCAWSVTGAYTEAFFGQGTRLTVV.

V and J are TRBV6-2 or TRBV6-3 and TRBJ2-5, with 8 bases matching TRBD1. The CDR3 spans 16 residues. Germline V gene lookup returns CDR1 MNHEY and CDR2 SVGEGT. Losses at the gene ends were 3 bases for V and 4 bases for J; bases not matched to a gene: 10. The CDR3 DNA sequence: TGTGCCAGCAGTTATCTAACGACAGGGGCCCTAGAGACCCAGTACTTC. As protein: CASSYLTTGALETQYF.

The chain is built from TRBV6-1 and TRBJ2-7; no clear D gene. The germline CDR1 and CDR2 sequences are MNHNS and SASEGT. Trimming removed 0 bases at V and 0 bases at J, with 9 bases between. The CDR3 sequence is 15 residues long. The CDR3 DNA is TGTGCCAGCAGTGAAGCCTCAGGCGGCTCCTACGAGCAGTACTTC. It is translated as CASSEASGGSYEQYF.

Regarding this clonotype: A much larger clone differs from this one at a single base, so this may be a read error. In nucleotides, the CDR3 is TGTGCCAGCAGCCCTGACGTGGGGGGCGTGAATGGCCACACCTTC. Amino acid sequence: CASSPDVGGVNGHTF. The chain joins TRBV7-6 to TRBJ1-2, with D perhaps matching TRBD1 (6 bases). The CDR3 has 15 amino acids. Germline lookup yields CDR1 SGHVS and CDR2 FNYEAQ. The full variable domain, its missing parts supplied by reference TRBV7-6 and TRBJ1-2, is GAGVSQSPRYKVTKRGQDVALRCDPISGHVSLYWYRQALGQGPEFLTYFNYEAQQDKSGLPNDRFSAERPEGSISTLTIQRTEQRDSAMYRCASSPDVGGVNGHTFGSGTRLTVV.

This clonotype was found a few times. The chain is built from TRBV4-1 and TRBJ2-1; no clear D. There are 15 residues in the CDR3. The ends were cut back, 2 bases at V and 7 bases at J, with 15 bases in the middle. Germline assignment: CDR1 MGHRA and CDR2 YSYEKL. The CDR3 DNA reads as TGCGCCAGCAGCCAATCCGCCCTAGGTCCTAATGAGCAGTTCTTC. Encoded protein: CASSQSALGPNEQFF.

This clonotype was observed many times. The chain employs TRBV7-9 and TRBJ2-4; TRBD2 matches 10 bases. The trim removed 4 bases at V and 8 bases at J, leaving 5 bases unmatched. Germline V gene lookup returns CDR1 SEHNR and CDR2 FQNEAQ (reference sequence). The CDR3 runs 14 residues. CDR3 bases: TGTGCCAGCAGCTCCGCGAGCGGGAGGGACATTCAGTACTTC. Residues: CASSSASGRDIQYF.

This clonotype was seen at least ten times. The chain employs TRBV9 and TRBJ2-2, with TRBD2 matching 9 bases. The CDR3 spans 14 residues. J gave up 9 bases and V 2 bases, and 5 bases lay outside the gene matches. Germline CDR1 SGDLS, CDR2 YYNGEE. The CDR3 reads CASSVLAGDRELFF. The CDR3 coding sequence is TGTGCCAGCAGCGTTTTAGCGGGAGATCGGGAGCTGTTTTTT.

This clonotype came up once. This rearrangement joins TRBV11-3 to TRBJ2-1; 10 bases agree with TRBD2. This CDR3 contains 17 residues. V shed 1 base and J 5 bases; nucleotides not matched to a gene: 8. Germline assignment: CDR1 SGHNT and CDR2 YENEEA. The CDR3, as DNA: TGTGCCAGCAGCTTAGGTGGTAGCGGGAGGAACAACAATGAGCAGTTCTTC. Protein product: CASSLGGSGRNNNEQFF.

This clonotype showed up many times. The chain joins TRBV2 to TRBJ1-1, with D tentatively TRBD1 (6 bases). Per the germline V gene, CDR1 is SNHLY and CDR2 is FYNNEI. The CDR3 covers 15 residues. Trimming left V 5 bases short and J 4 bases short, with 17 bases between. Here the CDR3 DNA reads TGTGCCAGCAGTAAAGACCAGGGGCATTTCACTGAAGCTTTCTTT. This sequence encodes CASSKDQGHFTEAFF.

The CDR3 sequence: CASSISSGPGEQFF. CDR3 nucleotides: TGTGCCAGCAGTATTAGTAGCGGTCCAGGGGAGCAGTTCTTC. The chain is built from TRBV6-1 and TRBJ2-1; a weak D match, TRBD2 (6 bases). This CDR3 contains 14 residues. Trimming left V 5 bases short and J 10 bases short, with 18 bases between. Per germline, CDR1 MNHNS and CDR2 SASEGT.

The table lists this clonotype with many counts. The rearrangement joins TRBV6-2 or TRBV6-3 to TRBJ2-3; maybe TRBD1 (5 bases). CDR3 length: 21 amino acids. Trimming removed 2 bases from V and 3 bases from J, with 30 bases in between. Per the germline V gene, CDR1 is MNHEY and CDR2 is SVGEGT. CDR3: CASSYLLRLPDNTIETDTQYF. As DNA, the CDR3 is TGTGCCAGCAGTTACCTCCTGCGCCTACCGGACAACACGATAGAGACAGATACGCAGTATTTT.

This clonotype was detected ten times or more. The CDR3 sequence: CSAHEGAKNIQYF. CDR3 DNA sequence: TGCAGTGCTCATGAGGGTGCCAAAAACATTCAGTACTTC. V usage is TRBV20-1 and J usage is TRBJ2-4, with D perhaps matching TRBD2 (5 bases). Trimming removed 5 bases at V and 1 base at J, with 9 bases between. The CDR3 loop spans 13 amino acids. From germline, CDR1 is DFQATT and CDR2 SNEGSKA (reference sequence).

This clonotype has at least ten counts. This sequence joins TRBV20-1 and TRBJ1-6; 8 bases are shared with TRBD1. V lost 3 bases, J lost 10 bases, and 5 bases stayed unmatched. This CDR3 region has 13 residues. From germline, CDR1 is DFQATT and CDR2 SNEGSKA (reference sequence). CDR3 loop: CSASAGGDSPLHF. The DNA for the CDR3 is TGCAGTGCTAGCGCAGGGGGCGACTCACCCCTCCACTTT.

This clonotype has a count of ten or more. CDR3 DNA: TGTGCCAGCAGTTTATTCGGCCCCGGGACTAGCACAGATACGCAGTATTTT. It is translated as CASSLFGPGTSTDTQYF. This chain connects TRBV27 to TRBJ2-3, with D tentatively TRBD2 (6 bases). This CDR3 is built from 17 residues. Trimming removed 1 base at V and 0 bases at J, with 14 bases between. Germline V lookup: CDR1 MNHEY, CDR2 SMNVEV (reference sequence).

There are many counts of this clonotype. The chain joins TRBV5-6 to TRBJ1-1, with D hard to call. This CDR3 is built from 14 residues. CDR1 and CDR2 (germline): SGHDT, YYEEEE. Deletions cut 4 bases from V and 3 bases from J, with 13 bases between. CDR3 sequence: CASSPRTAYTEAFF. Here the CDR3 DNA reads TGTGCCAGCAGCCCACGGACGGCTTACACTGAAGCTTTCTTT.

J is TRBJ2-1 and V is TRBV7-3, with TRBD2 identical over 7 bases. Trimming at V came to 5 bases and at J to 10 bases, leaving 8 bases not matched to a gene. Germline lookup yields CDR1 SGHTA and CDR2 FQGTGA. This CDR3 spans 13 amino acids. The CDR3 sequence: CASSQLAAEEQFF. The CDR3, as DNA: TGTGCCAGCAGCCAGCTAGCGGCGGAGGAGCAGTTCTTC.

This clonotype was seen ten or more times. This chain joins TRBV28 and TRBJ1-1; TRBD1 is a possible D gene (5 bases). The CDR3 has 12 amino acids. V was pared by 4 bases and J by 10 bases, with 13 bases between. Germline V gene lookup returns CDR1 MDHEN and CDR2 SYDVKM. The CDR3 spells CASSSTGGRAFF. The CDR3 nucleotides are TGTGCCAGCAGTTCTACAGGCGGCCGAGCTTTCTTT.

This chain links TRBV3-1 with TRBJ2-3, with D possibly TRBD1 on 6 matching bases. The V and J ends lost 1 base and 8 bases respectively, with 13 bases between them. This CDR3 has 14 residues. CDR1 is LGHDT, CDR2 YNNKEL, per germline (reference sequence). The CDR3 sequence: CASSQGQGRGTQYF. The CDR3 DNA follows: TGTGCCAGCAGCCAAGGGCAGGGGAGAGGTACGCAGTATTTT.